This T cell receptor (beta chain) was found in a study of vaccination effects on CD4 cells after COVID-19. Within the ViraFEST assay, antigen-specific CD4+ T cells underwent expansion with viral peptide pools prior to sequencing. Subsequent to less than twelve days of culture, CD4+ T cells were isolated. The protocol was immunoSEQ multiplex PCR, while the TCRdb copy is restricted to in-frame clones and leaves out a portion. Here the sample spans about 79,000 clones, approximately 74% being singletons. Notes on this clone: What it binds is unknown.

Sequenced material: CD4+ T cells from PBMCs cultured with HCoV-229E spike peptides, taken before COVID-19 vaccination. This TCR was recovered from a human donor who received a COVID-19 vaccine.

The CDR3 protein is CASSVQGAGGSTEAFF. The CDR3 coding sequence is TGTGCCAGCAGTGTACAGGGGGCGGGAGGGAGCACTGAAGCTTTCTTT. This chain connects TRBV2 to TRBJ1-1; 9 nucleotides line up with TRBD1. The V and J ends lost 4 bases and 4 bases, in that order; junction bases with no gene match: 10. In germline, CDR1 is SNHLY, CDR2 FYNNEI. This CDR3 region has 16 residues.